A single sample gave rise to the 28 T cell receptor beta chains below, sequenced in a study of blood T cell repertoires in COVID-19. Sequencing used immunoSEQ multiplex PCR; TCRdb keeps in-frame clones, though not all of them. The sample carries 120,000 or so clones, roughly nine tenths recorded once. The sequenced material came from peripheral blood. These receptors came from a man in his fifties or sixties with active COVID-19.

In DNA, the CDR3 is TGCGCCAGCAGCCAAAATCTAGCCTCTGGAAACACCATATATTTT. Translation: CASSQNLASGNTIYF. The chain employs TRBV4-1 and TRBJ1-3; D unresolved. V lost 2 bases, J lost 0 bases, and 8 bases lay in between. Germline loops: CDR1 MGHRA, CDR2 YSYEKL. The CDR3 consists of 15 residues.

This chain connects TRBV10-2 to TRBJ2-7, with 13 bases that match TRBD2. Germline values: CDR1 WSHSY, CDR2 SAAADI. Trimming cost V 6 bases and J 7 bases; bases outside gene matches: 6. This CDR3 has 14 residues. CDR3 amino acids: CASSTSGRAGEQYV. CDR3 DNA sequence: TGCGCCAGCAGCACTAGCGGGAGGGCGGGAGAGCAGTACGTC.

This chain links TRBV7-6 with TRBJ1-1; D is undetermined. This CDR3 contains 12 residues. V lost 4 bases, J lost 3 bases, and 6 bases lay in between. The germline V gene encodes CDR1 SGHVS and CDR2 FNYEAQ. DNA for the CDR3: TGTGCCAGCAGCTCCCCGTACACTGAAGCTTTCTTT. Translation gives CASSSPYTEAFF. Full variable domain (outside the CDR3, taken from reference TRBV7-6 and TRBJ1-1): GAGVSQSPRYKVTKRGQDVALRCDPISGHVSLYWYRQALGQGPEFLTYFNYEAQQDKSGLPNDRFSAERPEGSISTLTIQRTEQRDSAMYRCASSSPYTEAFFGQGTRLTVV.

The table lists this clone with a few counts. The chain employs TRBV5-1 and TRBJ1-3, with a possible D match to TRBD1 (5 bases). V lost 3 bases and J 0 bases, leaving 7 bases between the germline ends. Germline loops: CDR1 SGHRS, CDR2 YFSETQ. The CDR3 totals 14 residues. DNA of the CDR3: TGCGCCAGCAGCTGGGGCCACTCTGGAAACACCATATATTTT. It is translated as CASSWGHSGNTIYF.

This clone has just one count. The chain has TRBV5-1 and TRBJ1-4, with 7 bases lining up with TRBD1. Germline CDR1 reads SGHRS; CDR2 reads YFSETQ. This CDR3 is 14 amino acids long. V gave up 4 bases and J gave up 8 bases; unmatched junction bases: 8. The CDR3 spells CASSVQGSGEKLFF. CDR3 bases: TGCGCCAGCAGCGTACAGGGGTCAGGGGAAAAACTGTTTTTT.

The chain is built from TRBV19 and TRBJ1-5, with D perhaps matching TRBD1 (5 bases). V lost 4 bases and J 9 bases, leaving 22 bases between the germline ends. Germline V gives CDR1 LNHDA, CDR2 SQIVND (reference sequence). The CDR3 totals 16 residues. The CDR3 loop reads CASSKRDLTSPGPQHF. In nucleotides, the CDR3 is TGTGCCAGTAGTAAGCGGGACCTTACCTCTCCGGGGCCCCAGCATTTT.

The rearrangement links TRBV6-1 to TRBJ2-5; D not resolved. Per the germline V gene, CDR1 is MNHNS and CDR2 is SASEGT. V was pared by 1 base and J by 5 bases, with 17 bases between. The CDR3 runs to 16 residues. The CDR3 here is CASSEGWAPPPETQYF. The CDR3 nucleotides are TGTGCCAGCAGTGAAGGTTGGGCACCTCCCCCGGAGACCCAGTACTTC.

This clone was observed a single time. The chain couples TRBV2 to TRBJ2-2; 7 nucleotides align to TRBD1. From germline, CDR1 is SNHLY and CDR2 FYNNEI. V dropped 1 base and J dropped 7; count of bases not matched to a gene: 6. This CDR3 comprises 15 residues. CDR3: CASSEGGGFGGELFF. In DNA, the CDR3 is TGTGCCAGCAGTGAAGGAGGGGGCTTTGGCGGGGAGCTGTTTTTT.

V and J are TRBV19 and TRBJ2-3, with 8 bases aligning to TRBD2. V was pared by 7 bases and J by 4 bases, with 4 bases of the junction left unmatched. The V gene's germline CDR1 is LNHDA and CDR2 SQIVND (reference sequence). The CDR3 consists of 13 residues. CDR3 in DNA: TGTGCCAGTAATAGCGGGAAGGCAGATACGCAGTATTTT. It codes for CASNSGKADTQYF.

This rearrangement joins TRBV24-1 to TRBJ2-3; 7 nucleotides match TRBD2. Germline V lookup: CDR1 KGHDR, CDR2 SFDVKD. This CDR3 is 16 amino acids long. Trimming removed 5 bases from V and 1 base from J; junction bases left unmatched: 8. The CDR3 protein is CATSARGRGGTDTQYF. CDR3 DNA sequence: TGTGCCACCAGTGCGCGCGGGAGAGGGGGCACAGATACGCAGTATTTT.

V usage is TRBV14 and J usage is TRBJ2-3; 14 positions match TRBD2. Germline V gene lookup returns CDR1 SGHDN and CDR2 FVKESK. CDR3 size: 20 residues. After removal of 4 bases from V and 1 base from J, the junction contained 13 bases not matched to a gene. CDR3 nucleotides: TGTGCCAGCAGCCCCTTACCGGGACTAGCGGGAGCATCCCGCACAGATACGCAGTATTTT. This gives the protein CASSPLPGLAGASRTDTQYF. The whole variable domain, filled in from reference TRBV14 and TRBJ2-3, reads EAGVTQFPSHSVIEKGQTVTLRCDPISGHDNLYWYRRVMGKEIKFLLHFVKESKQDESGMPNNRFLAERTGGTYSTLKVQPAELEDSGVYFCASSPLPGLAGASRTDTQYFGPGTRLTVL.

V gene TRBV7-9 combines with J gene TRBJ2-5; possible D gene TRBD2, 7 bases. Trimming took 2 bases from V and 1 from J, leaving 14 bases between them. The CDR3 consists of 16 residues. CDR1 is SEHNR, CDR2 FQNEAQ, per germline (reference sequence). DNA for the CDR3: TGTGCCAGCAGCTTATACGAGGGGGGGCGCCAAGAGACCCAGTACTTC. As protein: CASSLYEGGRQETQYF.

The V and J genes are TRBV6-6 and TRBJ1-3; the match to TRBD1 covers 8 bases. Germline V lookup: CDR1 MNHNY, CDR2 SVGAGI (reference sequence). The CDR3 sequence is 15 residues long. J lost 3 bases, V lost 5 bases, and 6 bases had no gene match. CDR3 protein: CASSHRGFSGNTIYF. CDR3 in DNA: TGTGCCAGCAGTCACAGGGGGTTTAGTGGAAACACCATATATTTT.

In DNA, the CDR3 is TGTGCCAGCAGCTTAGGTCCATTGTCGGGAGTGAACACTGAAGCTTTCTTT. Protein sequence: CASSLGPLSGVNTEAFF. J is TRBJ1-1 and V is TRBV11-2; D not certain. CDR3 size: 17 residues. Germline CDR1 is SGHAT and CDR2 is FQNNGV. Trimming took off 1 base at V and 0 bases at J, with 15 bases between the two ends. The whole variable domain, remainder taken from reference TRBV11-2 and TRBJ1-1, is EAGVAQSPRYKIIEKRQSVAFWCNPISGHATLYWYQQILGQGPKLLIQFQNNGVVDDSQLPKDRFSAERLKGVDSTLKIQPAKLEDSAVYLCASSLGPLSGVNTEAFFGQGTRLTVV.

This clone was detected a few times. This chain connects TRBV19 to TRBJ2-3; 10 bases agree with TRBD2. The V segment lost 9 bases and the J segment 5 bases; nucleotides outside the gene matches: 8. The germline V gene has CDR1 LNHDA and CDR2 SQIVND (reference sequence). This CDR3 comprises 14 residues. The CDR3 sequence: CASRQRGGVDTQYF. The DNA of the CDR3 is TGTGCCAGCCGACAGCGGGGGGGGGTAGATACGCAGTATTTT.

The CDR3 sequence: CARQGSPSTDTQYF. Here the CDR3 DNA reads TGCGCCAGGCAGGGGAGCCCGAGCACAGATACGCAGTATTTT. V gene TRBV5-1 combines with J gene TRBJ2-3, with D possibly matching TRBD1 (6 bases). This CDR3 is built from 14 residues. Trimming cost V 8 bases and J 0 bases, with 13 bases left between them. Germline V gives CDR1 SGHRS, CDR2 YFSETQ. The variable domain in full, with the rest retrieved from reference TRBV5-1 and TRBJ2-3, is KAGVTQTPRYLIKTRGQQVTLSCSPISGHRSVSWYQQTPGQGLQFLFEYFSETQRNKGNFPGRFSGRQFSNSRSEMNVSTLELGDSALYLCARQGSPSTDTQYFGPGTRLTVL.

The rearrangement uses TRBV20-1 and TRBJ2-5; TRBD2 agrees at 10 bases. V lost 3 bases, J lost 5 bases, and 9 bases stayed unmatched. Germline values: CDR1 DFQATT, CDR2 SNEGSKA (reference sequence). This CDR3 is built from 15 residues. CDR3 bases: TGCAGTGCTAGTCCCAGCGGGAGGGCCGCGGAGACCCAGTACTTC. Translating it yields CSASPSGRAAETQYF.

Here the CDR3 DNA reads TGTGCCAGCAGCGGACATTATCTGGACAGGGACGAAGATGGCTACACCTTC. Residues: CASSGHYLDRDEDGYTF. The chain uses TRBV9 and TRBJ1-2; 8 bases agree with TRBD1. J gave up 6 bases and V 3 bases, and 16 bases lay outside the gene matches. Germline lookup yields CDR1 SGDLS and CDR2 YYNGEE. This CDR3 is 17 amino acids long.

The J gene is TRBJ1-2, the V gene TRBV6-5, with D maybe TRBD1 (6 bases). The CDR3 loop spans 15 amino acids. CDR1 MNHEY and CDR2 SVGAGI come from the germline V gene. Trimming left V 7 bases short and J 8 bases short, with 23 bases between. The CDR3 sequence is CASKGGGRRLQGYTF. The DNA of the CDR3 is TGTGCCAGCAAAGGGGGAGGGAGGAGGCTTCAGGGCTACACCTTC.

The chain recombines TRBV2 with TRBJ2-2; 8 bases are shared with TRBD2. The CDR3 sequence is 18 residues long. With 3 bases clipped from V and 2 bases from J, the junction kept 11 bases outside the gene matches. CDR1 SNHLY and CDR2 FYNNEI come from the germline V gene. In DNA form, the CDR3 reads TGTGCCAGCAGTGACCCGCGGCTAGCGGGTAGTAACACCGGGGAGCTGTTTTTT. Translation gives CASSDPRLAGSNTGELFF.

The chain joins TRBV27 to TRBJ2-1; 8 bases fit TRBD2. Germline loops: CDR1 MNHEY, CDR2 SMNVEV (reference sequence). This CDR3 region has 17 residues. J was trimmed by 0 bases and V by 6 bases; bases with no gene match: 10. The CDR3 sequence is CASRRRLAPSSYNEQFF. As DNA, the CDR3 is TGTGCCAGCAGGCGAAGACTAGCGCCAAGCTCCTACAATGAGCAGTTCTTC.

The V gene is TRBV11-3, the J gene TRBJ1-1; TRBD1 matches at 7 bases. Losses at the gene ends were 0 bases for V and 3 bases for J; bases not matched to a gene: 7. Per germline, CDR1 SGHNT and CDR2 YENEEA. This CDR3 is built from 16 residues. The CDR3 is CASSLEGGRSHTEAFF. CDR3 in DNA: TGTGCCAGCAGCTTAGAAGGGGGCAGGAGCCACACTGAAGCTTTCTTT.

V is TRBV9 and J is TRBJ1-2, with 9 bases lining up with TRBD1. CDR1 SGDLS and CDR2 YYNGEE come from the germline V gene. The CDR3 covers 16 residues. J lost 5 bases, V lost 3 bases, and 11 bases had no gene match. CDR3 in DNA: TGTGCCAGCAGCGGGGGAAAAGGGGACAGGGCGTATGGCTACACCTTC. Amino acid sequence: CASSGGKGDRAYGYTF.

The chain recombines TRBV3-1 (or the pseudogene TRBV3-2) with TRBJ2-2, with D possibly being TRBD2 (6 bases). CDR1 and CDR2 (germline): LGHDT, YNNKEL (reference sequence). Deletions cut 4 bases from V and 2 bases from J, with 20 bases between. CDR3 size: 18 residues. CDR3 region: CASSPNLGGGANTGELFF. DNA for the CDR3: TGTGCCAGCAGCCCCAACCTCGGCGGCGGGGCTAACACCGGGGAGCTGTTTTTT.

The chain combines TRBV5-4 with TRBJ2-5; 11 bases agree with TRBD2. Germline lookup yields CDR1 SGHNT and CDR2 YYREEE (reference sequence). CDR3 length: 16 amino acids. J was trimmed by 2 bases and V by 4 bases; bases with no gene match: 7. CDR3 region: CASSPSRTSGQETQYF. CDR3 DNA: TGTGCCAGCAGCCCCTCTCGGACTAGCGGGCAAGAGACCCAGTACTTC.

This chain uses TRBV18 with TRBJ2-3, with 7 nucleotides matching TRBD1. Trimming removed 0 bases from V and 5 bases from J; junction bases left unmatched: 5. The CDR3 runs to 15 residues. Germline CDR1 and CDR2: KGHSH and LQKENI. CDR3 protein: CASSPPGTVLDTQYF. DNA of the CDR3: TGTGCCAGCTCACCACCCGGGACAGTACTAGATACGCAGTATTTT.

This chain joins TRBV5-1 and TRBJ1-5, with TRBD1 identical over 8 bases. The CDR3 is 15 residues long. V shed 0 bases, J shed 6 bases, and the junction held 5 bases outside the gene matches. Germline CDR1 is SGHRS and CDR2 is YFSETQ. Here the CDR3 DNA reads TGCGCCAGCAGCTTGGTGGCAGGGGGCGGTCAGCCCCAGCATTTT. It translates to CASSLVAGGGQPQHF.

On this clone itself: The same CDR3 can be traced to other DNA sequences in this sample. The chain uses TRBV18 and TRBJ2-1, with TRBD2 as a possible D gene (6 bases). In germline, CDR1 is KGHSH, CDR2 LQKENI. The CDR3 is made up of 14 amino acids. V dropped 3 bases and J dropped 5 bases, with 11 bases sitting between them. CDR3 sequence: CASSPLTRNNEQFF. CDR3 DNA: TGTGCCAGCTCACCCCTGACTAGAAACAATGAGCAGTTCTTC.